This T cell receptor beta chain was sequenced in a study of cytomegalovirus exposure and HLA in healthy donors. Overall study context: In an earlier analysis, around 120 million unique TCR beta sequences were found from approximately 170 million T cells.

Points on this clone: Antigen unknown.

PCR amplification relied on 60 Vbeta primers (plus 13 Jbeta primers). Sequencing used immunoSEQ multiplex PCR; TCRdb keeps in-frame clones, though not all of them. Of about 130,000 clones in the sample, roughly two thirds were seen once. Overall study findings and caveats: Researchers had no immune exposure information except CMV serostatus available. For presence/absence analyses, sequencing depth was assumed to be roughly uniform across donors.

The CDR3 covers 14 residues. The germline CDR1 and CDR2 sequences are MDHEN and SYDVKM. Between the trimmed V and J ends, which lost 4 bases and 4 bases, there was a span of 13 bases. The sequence was obtained from a man aged 30-40 years in good health and CMV-seropositive. V usage is TRBV28 and J usage is TRBJ2-5; tentatively, D is TRBD1 (5 bases). What was sequenced was PBMCs. The CDR3 nucleotides are TGTGCCAGCAGTTCGGTAGGGGTGGTAGAGACCCAGTACTTC. It yields the protein CASSSVGVVETQYF.